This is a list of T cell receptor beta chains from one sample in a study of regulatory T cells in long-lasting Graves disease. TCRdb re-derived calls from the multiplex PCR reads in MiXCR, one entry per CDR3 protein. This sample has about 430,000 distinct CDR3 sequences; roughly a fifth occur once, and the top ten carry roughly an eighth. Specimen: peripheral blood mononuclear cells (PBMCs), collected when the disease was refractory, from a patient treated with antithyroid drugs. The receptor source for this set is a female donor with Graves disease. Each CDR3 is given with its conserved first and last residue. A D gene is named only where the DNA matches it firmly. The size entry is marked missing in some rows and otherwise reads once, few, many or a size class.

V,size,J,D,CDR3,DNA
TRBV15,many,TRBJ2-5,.,CATSRDLETQYF,TGTGCCACCAGCAGAGATCTCGAGACCCAGTACTTC
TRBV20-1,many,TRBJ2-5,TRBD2,CSARGLPGLAGTETQYF,TGCAGTGCTAGAGGGCTTCCGGGACTAGCGGGAACAGAGACCCAGTACTTC
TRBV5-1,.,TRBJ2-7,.,CANSLGLGHYEQYF,TGCGCCAACAGCTTGGGTCTAGGACACTACGAGCAGTACTTC
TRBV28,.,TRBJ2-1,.,CATPNEQFF,TGTGCCACCCCCAATGAGCAGTTCTTC
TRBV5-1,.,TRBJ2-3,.,CASSLEARPDTDTQYF,TGCGCCAGCAGCTTGGAGGCCAGACCAGACACAGATACGCAGTATTTT
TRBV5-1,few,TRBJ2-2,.,CASSENDPDTGELFF,TGCGCCAGCAGCGAAAACGACCCTGACACCGGGGAGCTGTTTTTT
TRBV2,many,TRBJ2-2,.,CASSDSSRTGELFF,TGTGCCAGCAGTGATAGCAGCCGCACCGGGGAGCTGTTTTTT
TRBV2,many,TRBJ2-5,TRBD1,CASTRTGLGETQYF,TGTGCCAGCACCAGGACAGGGTTAGGGGAGACCCAGTACTTC
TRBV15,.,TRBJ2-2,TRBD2,CATSGREGRGTGELFF,TGTGCCACCAGCGGGCGGGAGGGCCGCGGCACCGGGGAGCTGTTTTTT
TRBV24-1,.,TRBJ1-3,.,CATSDGENTIYF,TGTGCCACCAGTGATGGGGAAAACACCATATATTTT
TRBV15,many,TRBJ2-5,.,CATSSGLGETQYF,TGTGCCACCAGTTCAGGGCTGGGGGAGACCCAGTACTTC
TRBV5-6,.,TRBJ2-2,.,CASSFQGPGELLF,TGTGCCAGCAGCTTTCAGGGGCCCGGGGAGCTGCTTTTT
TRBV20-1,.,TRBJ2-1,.,CSAIASSYNEQFF,TGCAGTGCTATAGCCAGCTCCTACAATGAGCAGTTCTTC
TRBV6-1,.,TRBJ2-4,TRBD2,CASMAGATKNIQYF,TGTGCCAGCATGGCGGGAGCGACCAAAAACATTCAGTACTTC
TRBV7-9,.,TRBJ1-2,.,CASSLMMNSYGYTF,TGTGCCAGCAGCTTAATGATGAACAGCTATGGCTACACCTTC
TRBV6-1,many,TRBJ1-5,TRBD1,CASSEAGTGFQPQHF,TGTGCCAGCAGTGAAGCCGGGACAGGGTTTCAGCCCCAGCATTTT
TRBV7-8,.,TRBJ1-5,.,CASSLEAGDSNQPQHF,TGTGCCAGCAGCTTAGAGGCAGGGGATAGCAATCAGCCCCAGCATTTT
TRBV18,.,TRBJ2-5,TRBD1,CASSLSTGGFETQYF,TGTGCCAGCTCATTATCCACAGGGGGCTTCGAGACCCAGTACTTC
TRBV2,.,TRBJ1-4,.,CASRYGRGDEKLFF,TGTGCCAGCAGATATGGCAGGGGAGATGAAAAACTGTTTTTT
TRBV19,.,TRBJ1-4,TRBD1,CASSPGQAATNEKLFF,TGTGCCAGTAGTCCCGGACAGGCGGCAACTAATGAAAAACTGTTTTTT
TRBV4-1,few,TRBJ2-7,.,CASSRGTVTSYEQYF,TGCGCCAGCAGCCGAGGGACGGTCACCTCCTACGAGCAGTACTTC
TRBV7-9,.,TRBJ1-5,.,CASRPLQGNQPQHF,TGTGCCAGCAGACCCCTACAGGGAAATCAGCCCCAGCATTTT
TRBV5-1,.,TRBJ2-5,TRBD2,CASSSTRSGGGETQYF,TGCGCCAGCAGCTCCACTCGGTCGGGAGGAGGGGAGACCCAGTACTTC
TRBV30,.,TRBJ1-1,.,CAWRPAGLNTEAFF,TGTGCCTGGAGACCCGCAGGCCTGAACACTGAAGCTTTCTTT
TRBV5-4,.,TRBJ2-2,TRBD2,CASSSKRERNTGELFF,TGTGCCAGCAGCTCCAAGCGGGAGCGTAACACCGGGGAGCTGTTTTTT
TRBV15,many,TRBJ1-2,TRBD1,CATSPQGDYGYTF,TGTGCCACCAGCCCACAGGGGGACTATGGCTACACCTTC
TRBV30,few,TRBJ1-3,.,CAWSPGSGNTIYF,TGTGCCTGGAGTCCGGGGTCTGGAAACACCATATATTTT
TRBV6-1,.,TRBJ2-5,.,CASTSVEETQYF,TGTGCCAGCACGTCGGTCGAAGAGACCCAGTACTTC
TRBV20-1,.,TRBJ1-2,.,CSASRRRGGYTF,TGCAGTGCATCCCGGCGACGGGGTGGCTACACCTTC
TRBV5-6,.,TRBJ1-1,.,CASSLAVERVNTEAFF,TGTGCCAGCAGCTTGGCGGTGGAGAGAGTGAACACTGAAGCTTTCTTT
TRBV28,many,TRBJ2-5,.,CASSTYELGQETQYF,TGTGCCAGCAGTACATATGAGTTGGGGCAAGAGACCCAGTACTTC
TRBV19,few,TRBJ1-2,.,CASRERYGYTF,TGTGCCAGTAGAGAGAGGTATGGCTACACCTTC